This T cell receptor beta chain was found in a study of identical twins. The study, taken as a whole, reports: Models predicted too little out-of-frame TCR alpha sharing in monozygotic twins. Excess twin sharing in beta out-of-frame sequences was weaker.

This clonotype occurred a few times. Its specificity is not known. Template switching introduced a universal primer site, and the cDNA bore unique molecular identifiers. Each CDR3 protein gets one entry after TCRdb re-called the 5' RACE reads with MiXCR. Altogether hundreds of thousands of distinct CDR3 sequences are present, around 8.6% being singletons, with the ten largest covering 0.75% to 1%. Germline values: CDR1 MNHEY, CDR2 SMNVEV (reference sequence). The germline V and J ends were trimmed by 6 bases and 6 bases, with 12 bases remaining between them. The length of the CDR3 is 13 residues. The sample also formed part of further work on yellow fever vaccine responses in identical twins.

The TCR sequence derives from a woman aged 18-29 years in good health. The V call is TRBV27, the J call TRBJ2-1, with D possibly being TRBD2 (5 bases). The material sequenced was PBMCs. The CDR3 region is CASSRTGSNEQFF. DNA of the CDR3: TGTGCCAGCAGCCGGACGGGATCCAATGAGCAGTTCTTC.